The 24 T cell receptor beta chains given below trace back to one sample, sequenced in a study of CD8+ T cells in alopecia areata. The treatment: oral pan-JAK inhibitor, 5-10 mg twice daily. Sequencing relied on a cDNA template that was reverse transcribed from extracted RNA. Sequenced by immunoSEQ multiplex PCR; TCRdb stores in-frame clones only, minus some. The sample carries around 300,000 clones, 60% recorded once. Sequences were derived from CD4+ T cells sorted from blood, sampled around week 54, from a patient treated with tofacitinib. All receptors derive from a human donor with alopecia areata.

This clone showed up just once. This specimen includes other DNA sequences encoding the same CDR3. The gene calls are TRBV30 and TRBJ2-5, with D hard to call. The CDR3 is made up of 13 amino acids. CDR1 GTSNPN and CDR2 SVGIG come from the germline V gene (reference sequence). The germline V and J ends were trimmed by 0 bases and 3 bases, with 8 bases remaining between them. The CDR3 spells CAWSVRVEETQYF. In DNA, the CDR3 is TGTGCCTGGAGTGTTAGGGTCGAAGAGACCCAGTACTTC. Full variable domain (outside the CDR3, taken from reference TRBV30 and TRBJ2-5): SQTIHQWPATLVQPVGSPLSLECTVEGTSNPNLYWYRQAAGRGLQLLFYSVGIGQISSEVPQNLSASRPQDRQFILSSKKLLLSDSGFYLCAWSVRVEETQYFGPGTRLLVL.

This clone appeared a single time. This chain connects TRBV7-9 to TRBJ1-3, with D possibly TRBD1 on 6 matching bases. V lost 7 bases and J lost 2, with 15 bases in between. There are 15 residues in the CDR3. The germline V gene has CDR1 SEHNR and CDR2 FQNEAQ (reference sequence). The CDR3 DNA reads TGTGCCAGCACCTCGGGGGGCGCCCCTGGAAACACCATATATTTT. Translating gives CASTSGGAPGNTIYF.

The chain recombines TRBV29-1 with TRBJ2-7; D possibly corresponds to TRBD2 (6 bases). Per the germline V gene, CDR1 is SQVTM and CDR2 is ANQGSEA. The CDR3 has 11 residues. V was shortened by 7 bases and J by 5 bases, with 12 bases between the two germline ends. The CDR3, as DNA: TGCAGCGCTACGTCTAGCGACGAGCAGTACTTC. The encoded protein is CSATSSDEQYF.

This clone was detected a few times. This chain connects TRBV19 to TRBJ2-5; 7 bases align to TRBD1. There are 13 residues in the CDR3. V lost 6 bases, J lost 4 bases, and 5 bases stayed unmatched. Germline-derived CDR1 and CDR2 are LNHDA and SQIVND (reference sequence). The chain's CDR3 is CASSINRGETQYF. CDR3 sequence (DNA): TGTGCCAGTAGCATCAACAGGGGAGAGACCCAGTACTTC.

This clone was counted between two and nine times. V is TRBV10-3 and J is TRBJ1-5; D possibly corresponds to TRBD1 (5 bases). Germline V gene data show CDR1 as ENHRY and CDR2 as SYGVKD. V was cut by 6 bases and J by 1 base, with 10 bases left in between. The CDR3 loop spans 14 amino acids. The CDR3 nucleotides are TGTGCCATCAGCCGGGACGGAAGCAATCAGCCCCAGCATTTT. This gives the protein CAISRDGSNQPQHF.

The table lists this clone with a few counts. The CDR3 loop reads CSGERGVDEQFF. CDR3 nucleotide sequence: TGCAGCGGGGAGCGGGGGGTGGATGAGCAGTTCTTC. V gene TRBV29-1 combines with J gene TRBJ2-1; 9 bases map to TRBD2. The CDR3 has 12 residues. The J segment lost 8 bases and the V segment lost 7 bases, leaving 6 bases of the junction unmatched. Germline V gene data show CDR1 as SQVTM and CDR2 as ANQGSEA.

This sequence joins TRBV5-4 and TRBJ2-3; a weak D match, TRBD1 (5 bases). Germline assignment: CDR1 SGHNT and CDR2 YYREEE (reference sequence). The CDR3 loop spans 15 amino acids. Trimming took off 3 bases at V and 0 bases at J, with 11 bases between the two ends. The CDR3 sequence is CASSSDIASTDTQYF. CDR3 sequence (DNA): TGTGCCAGCAGCTCGGACATAGCCAGCACAGATACGCAGTATTTT.

This sequence joins TRBV4-3 and TRBJ2-5; 7 bases line up with TRBD1. The CDR3 has 15 amino acids. Germline lookup yields CDR1 LGHNA and CDR2 YSLEER. The V and J ends lost 1 base and 0 bases, in that order; junction bases with no gene match: 2. The CDR3 DNA sequence: TGCGCCAGCAGCCAAGCCGGGACAGACCAAGAGACCCAGTACTTC. Protein product: CASSQAGTDQETQYF.

V is TRBV27 and J is TRBJ1-1, with a weak D call TRBD1 (5 bases). Germline CDR1 reads MNHEY; CDR2 reads SMNVEV (reference sequence). The CDR3 spans 13 residues. Trimming pared 3 bases from V and 1 base from J, leaving 6 bases between. The DNA of the CDR3 is TGTGCCAGCAGTTTCAGGGAGAACACTGAAGCTTTCTTT. As protein: CASSFRENTEAFF.

A few counts support this clone. V gene TRBV4-1 combines with J gene TRBJ1-2; TRBD1 matches 7 bases. The V segment lost 2 bases and the J segment 8 bases; nucleotides outside the gene matches: 8. CDR1 and CDR2 from the germline V gene are MGHRA and YSYEKL. The CDR3 sequence is 14 residues long. The CDR3 here is CASSQPETGRGYTF. The CDR3 DNA reads as TGCGCCAGCAGCCAACCTGAGACAGGGCGCGGCTACACCTTC.

About this clone itself: Other DNA sequences in this specimen translate into the identical CDR3. The chain carries TRBV7-2 and TRBJ2-5; D call uncertain. The CDR3 runs 12 residues. V lost 1 base and J lost 5, with 5 bases in between. Germline loops: CDR1 SGHTA, CDR2 FQGNSA. The CDR3 reads CASSLVRETQYF. CDR3 DNA sequence: TGTGCCAGCAGCTTAGTGAGGGAGACCCAGTACTTC. Full variable domain (remainder filled in from reference TRBV7-2 and TRBJ2-5): GAGVSQSPSNKVTEKGKDVELRCDPISGHTALYWYRQSLGQGLEFLIYFQGNSAPDKSGLPSDRFSAERTGGSVSTLTIQRTQQEDSAVYLCASSLVRETQYFGPGTRLLVL.

The rearrangement links TRBV27 to TRBJ1-4, with D perhaps matching TRBD1 (5 bases). CDR3 length: 15 amino acids. Trimming removed 5 bases at V and 8 bases at J, with 18 bases between. The germline V gene encodes CDR1 MNHEY and CDR2 SMNVEV (reference sequence). CDR3 sequence: CASSLGQAFGEKLFF. The CDR3 DNA reads as TGTGCCAGCAGTCTCGGACAAGCTTTCGGCGAAAAACTGTTTTTT.

Only a few counts were recorded for this clone. This chain joins TRBV9 and TRBJ2-2, with D hard to call. CDR1 and CDR2 from the germline V gene are SGDLS and YYNGEE. V was cut by 4 bases and J by 6 bases, with 10 bases left in between. This CDR3 has 13 residues. The CDR3 spells CASSYPPAGELFF. The DNA of the CDR3 is TGTGCCAGCAGCTACCCCCCGGCCGGGGAGCTGTTTTTT.

This clone was found once. V gene TRBV5-6 combines with J gene TRBJ1-6; D is undetermined. The CDR3 consists of 13 residues. The V and J ends lost 0 bases and 9 bases respectively, with 7 bases between them. The germline V gene encodes CDR1 SGHDT and CDR2 YYEEEE. The CDR3 region has the DNA TGTGCCAGCAGCTTGGACCCCCCTTCACCCCTCCACTTT. Its protein product is CASSLDPPSPLHF. Variable domain in full (rest from reference TRBV5-6 and TRBJ1-6): DAGVTQSPTHLIKTRGQQVTLRCSPKSGHDTVSWYQQALGQGPQFIFQYYEEEERQRGNFPDRFSGHQFPNYSSELNVNALLLGDSALYLCASSLDPPSPLHFGNGTRLTVT.

The chain employs TRBV27 and TRBJ2-5, with 9 positions matching TRBD1. Germline V lookup: CDR1 MNHEY, CDR2 SMNVEV (reference sequence). The CDR3 loop spans 16 amino acids. V shed 6 bases, J shed 6 bases, and the junction held 14 bases outside the gene matches. CDR3 bases: TGTGCCAGCAGGCCTGGGACGGGACAGGGTAAACAGACCCAGTACTTC. Encoded protein: CASRPGTGQGKQTQYF.

In its sample, this clone was seen a few times. The chain joins TRBV5-1 to TRBJ2-3, with 11 bases lining up with TRBD2. This CDR3 has 20 amino acids. The J segment lost 3 bases and the V segment lost 0 bases, leaving 15 bases of the junction unmatched. The germline V gene encodes CDR1 SGHRS and CDR2 YFSETQ. The CDR3 reads CASSLDPTSGGRLRTDTQYF. In nucleotides, the CDR3 is TGCGCCAGCAGCTTGGATCCCACTAGCGGGGGCCGGCTAAGGACAGATACGCAGTATTTT. The full variable domain, its missing parts supplied by reference TRBV5-1 and TRBJ2-3, is KAGVTQTPRYLIKTRGQQVTLSCSPISGHRSVSWYQQTPGQGLQFLFEYFSETQRNKGNFPGRFSGRQFSNSRSEMNVSTLELGDSALYLCASSLDPTSGGRLRTDTQYFGPGTRLTVL.

V gene TRBV7-3 combines with J gene TRBJ2-1; 8 nucleotides match TRBD1. Germline V gene lookup returns CDR1 SGHTA and CDR2 FQGTGA. J lost 8 bases, V lost 5 bases, and 11 bases had no gene match. The CDR3 consists of 15 residues. The CDR3 here is CASSPGQGPFYEQFF. The CDR3 coding sequence is TGTGCCAGCAGCCCTGGACAGGGACCCTTCTATGAGCAGTTCTTC.

The rearrangement links TRBV7-9 to TRBJ1-1, with 8 positions matching TRBD1. Germline CDR1 and CDR2: SEHNR and FQNEAQ (reference sequence). The CDR3 consists of 14 residues. V dropped 7 bases and J dropped 1; count of bases not matched to a gene: 5. CDR3 loop: CASIPGTGNTEAFF. CDR3 coding DNA: TGTGCCAGCATCCCCGGGACAGGGAACACTGAAGCTTTCTTT.

V gene TRBV29-1 combines with J gene TRBJ2-6, with a possible D match to TRBD2 (5 bases). CDR1 is SQVTM, CDR2 ANQGSEA, per germline. The V gene lost 5 bases and the J gene lost 0 bases, with 8 bases spanning the gap. This CDR3 contains 14 residues. The CDR3 DNA follows: TGCAGCGTTCGAGCGGCCTCTGGGGCCAACGTCCTGACTTTC. Translation gives CSVRAASGANVLTF.

This clone was detected a few times. The chain's CDR3 is CASSLGTGAKETQYF. In DNA, the CDR3 is TGTGCCAGCAGCTTAGGGACAGGGGCGAAAGAGACCCAGTACTTC. The chain joins TRBV7-9 to TRBJ2-5; TRBD1 matches at 9 bases. CDR3 size: 15 residues. Germline V gene lookup returns CDR1 SEHNR and CDR2 FQNEAQ (reference sequence). The V segment lost 1 base and the J segment 3 bases; nucleotides outside the gene matches: 3. Full variable domain (missing parts from reference TRBV7-9 and TRBJ2-5): DTGVSQNPRHKITKRGQNVTFRCDPISEHNRLYWYRQTLGQGPEFLTYFQNEAQLEKSRLLSDRFSAERPKGSFSTLEIQRTEQGDSAMYLCASSLGTGAKETQYFGPGTRLLVL.

The chain recombines TRBV4-3 with TRBJ2-7; 8 nucleotides match TRBD2. The CDR3 has 16 amino acids. CDR1 LGHNA and CDR2 YSLEER come from the germline V gene. V shed 0 bases and J 3 bases; nucleotides not matched to a gene: 7. The CDR3 DNA reads TGCGCCAGCAGCCAAGAGGTGTGGAGCGGGGGCTACGAGCAGTACTTC. Protein sequence: CASSQEVWSGGYEQYF.

The J gene is TRBJ1-2, the V gene TRBV9; D remains unclear. Germline CDR1 is SGDLS and CDR2 is YYNGEE. V shed 2 bases and J shed 10 bases, with 9 bases lying between them. CDR3 length: 11 amino acids. CDR3 loop: CASSVLGNYTF. CDR3 nucleotide sequence: TGTGCCAGCAGCGTCTTAGGGAACTACACCTTC.

The rearrangement links TRBV5-5 to TRBJ2-3; 8 nucleotides match TRBD1. This CDR3 has 14 residues. CDR1 and CDR2 (germline): SGHKS, YYEKEE (reference sequence). After removal of 3 bases from V and 1 base from J, the junction contained 1 base not matched to a gene. The DNA of the CDR3 is TGTGCCAGCAGCTCGGACAGGGGCACAGATACGCAGTATTTT. Protein product: CASSSDRGTDTQYF.

The chain has TRBV18 and TRBJ2-1; 13 nucleotides align to TRBD2. V lost 5 bases to trimming and J lost 10 bases; unmatched junction nucleotides: 5. The CDR3 totals 14 residues. Germline lookup yields CDR1 KGHSH and CDR2 LQKENI. The CDR3 is CASSTSGGASEQFF. The DNA of the CDR3 is TGTGCCAGCTCAACTAGCGGGGGGGCCTCGGAGCAGTTCTTC.